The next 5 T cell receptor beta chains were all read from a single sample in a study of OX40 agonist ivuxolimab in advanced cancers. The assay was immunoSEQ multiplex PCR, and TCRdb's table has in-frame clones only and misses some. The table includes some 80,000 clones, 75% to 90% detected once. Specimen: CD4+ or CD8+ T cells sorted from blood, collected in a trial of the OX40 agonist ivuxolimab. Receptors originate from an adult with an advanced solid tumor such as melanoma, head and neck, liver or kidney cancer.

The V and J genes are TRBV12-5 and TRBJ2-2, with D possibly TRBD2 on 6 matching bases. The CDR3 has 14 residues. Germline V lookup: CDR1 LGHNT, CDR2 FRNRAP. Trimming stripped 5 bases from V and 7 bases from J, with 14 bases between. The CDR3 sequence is CASGTGLPGGELFF. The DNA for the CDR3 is TGTGCTAGTGGTACGGGACTTCCGGGCGGGGAGCTGTTTTTT.

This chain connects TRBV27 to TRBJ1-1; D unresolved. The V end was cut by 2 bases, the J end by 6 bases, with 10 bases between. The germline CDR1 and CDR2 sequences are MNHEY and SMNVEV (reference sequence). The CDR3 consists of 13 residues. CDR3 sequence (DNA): TGTGCCAGCAGTTTAACACTTGCCTCTGAAGCTTTCTTT. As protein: CASSLTLASEAFF.

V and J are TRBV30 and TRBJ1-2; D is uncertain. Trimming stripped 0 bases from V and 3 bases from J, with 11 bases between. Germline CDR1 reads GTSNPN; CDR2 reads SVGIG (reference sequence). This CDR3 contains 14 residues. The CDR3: CAWSVLSGYYGYTF. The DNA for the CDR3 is TGTGCCTGGAGTGTACTGTCGGGGTACTATGGCTACACCTTC. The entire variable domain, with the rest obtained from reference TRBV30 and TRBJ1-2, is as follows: SQTIHQWPATLVQPVGSPLSLECTVEGTSNPNLYWYRQAAGRGLQLLFYSVGIGQISSEVPQNLSASRPQDRQFILSSKKLLLSDSGFYLCAWSVLSGYYGYTFGSGTRLTVV.

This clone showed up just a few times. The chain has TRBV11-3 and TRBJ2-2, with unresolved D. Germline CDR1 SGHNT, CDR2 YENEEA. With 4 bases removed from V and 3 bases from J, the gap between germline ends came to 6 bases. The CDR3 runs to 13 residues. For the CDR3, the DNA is TGTGCCAGCAGCTCTACGCACACCGGGGAGCTGTTTTTT. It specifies CASSSTHTGELFF.

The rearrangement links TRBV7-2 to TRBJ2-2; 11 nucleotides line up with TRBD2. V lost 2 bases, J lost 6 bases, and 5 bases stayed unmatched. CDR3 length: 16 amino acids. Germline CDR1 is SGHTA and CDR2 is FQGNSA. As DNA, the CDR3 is TGTGCCAGCAGCTTAATTAGCGGGAGGGCCCCCGGGGAGCTGTTTTTT. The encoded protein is CASSLISGRAPGELFF. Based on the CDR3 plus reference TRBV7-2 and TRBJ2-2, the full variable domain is GAGVSQSPSNKVTEKGKDVELRCDPISGHTALYWYRQSLGQGLEFLIYFQGNSAPDKSGLPSDRFSAERTGGSVSTLTIQRTQQEDSAVYLCASSLISGRAPGELFFGEGSRLTVL.